The 22 T cell receptor beta chains reported below all come from one sample, sequenced in a study of glioma-infiltrating T cells after dendritic cell vaccination (dated by TCRdb to the mid-2010s). Receptor libraries were prepared by the immunoSEQ multiplex PCR assay. TCRdb carries this immuneACCESS record with in-frame sequences only. Its versions omit some clonotypes, under half of them owing to an unresolved V gene in the studies checked, with the rest unexplained. The sample has over 80,000 clones on record, more than 80% of them singletons. Roughly 2.1% of the sample is taken by the ten largest. The time point label for this specimen denotes: after dendritic cell vaccination, including at tumor progression/relapse. Source: blood, taken after dendritic cell vaccination. The origin of the receptors is a human donor with glioblastoma.

This clone was counted only a few times. The rearrangement uses TRBV2 and TRBJ2-1; 13 bases agree with TRBD2. Germline lookup yields CDR1 SNHLY and CDR2 FYNNEI. The CDR3 has 16 amino acids. The V gene end was trimmed by 0 bases and the J gene end by 8 bases; junction bases not matched to a gene: 4. CDR3 nucleotides: TGTGCCAGCAGTGAAGCGGGGACTAGCGGGATAGATGAGCAGTTCTTC. Its protein product is CASSEAGTSGIDEQFF.

This chain uses TRBV15 with TRBJ2-1, with 7 positions matching TRBD2. J was trimmed by 0 bases and V by 0 bases; bases with no gene match: 5. Germline V CDR1 and CDR2: LNHNV, YYDKDF (reference sequence). The CDR3 has 17 amino acids. CDR3 coding DNA: TGTGCCACCAGCAGAGATCGAGCGGGAAGCTCCTACAATGAGCAGTTCTTC. It is translated as CATSRDRAGSSYNEQFF.

The chain has TRBV4-1 and TRBJ1-2; no reliable D call. This CDR3 comprises 15 residues. Germline assignment: CDR1 MGHRA and CDR2 YSYEKL. The germline V and J ends were trimmed by 0 bases and 3 bases, with 11 bases remaining between them. This CDR3 reads CASSQDPAQYYGYTF. The CDR3 DNA follows: TGCGCCAGCAGCCAAGACCCAGCGCAGTACTATGGCTACACCTTC.

The rearrangement uses TRBV4-1 and TRBJ2-1; perhaps TRBD1 as D (6 bases). CDR3 size: 15 residues. The germline CDR1 and CDR2 sequences are MGHRA and YSYEKL. V gave up 1 base and J gave up 5 bases, with 12 bases separating them. CDR3 residues: CASSQGDRLHNEQFF. The CDR3, as DNA: TGCGCCAGCAGCCAAGGAGACAGGCTACACAATGAGCAGTTCTTC.

This chain uses TRBV15 with TRBJ2-3, with 8 nucleotides matching TRBD1. The CDR3 contains 14 residues. V dropped 4 bases and J dropped 1; count of bases not matched to a gene: 1. Germline loops: CDR1 LNHNV, CDR2 YYDKDF (reference sequence). The CDR3 region is CATSKTGGTDTQYF. CDR3 nucleotide sequence: TGTGCCACCAGCAAGACAGGGGGCACAGATACGCAGTATTTT.

The rearrangement joins TRBV19 to TRBJ1-1; D ambiguous. The CDR3 contains 14 residues. Trimming cost V 4 bases and J 1 base, with 10 bases left between them. In germline, CDR1 is LNHDA, CDR2 SQIVND (reference sequence). The CDR3, as DNA: TGTGCCAGTAGTACTTGGGCGAAGAACACTGAAGCTTTCTTT. It encodes CASSTWAKNTEAFF. Together with reference TRBV19 and TRBJ1-1, the CDR3 gives the full variable domain: DGGITQSPKYLFRKEGQNVTLSCEQNLNHDAMYWYRQDPGQGLRLIYYSQIVNDFQKGDIAEGYSVSREKKESFPLTVTSAQKNPTAFYLCASSTWAKNTEAFFGQGTRLTVV.

The chain has TRBV5-1 and TRBJ1-2; D not certain. The germline V gene encodes CDR1 SGHRS and CDR2 YFSETQ. This CDR3 is built from 14 residues. V was shortened by 0 bases and J by 4 bases, with 10 bases between the two germline ends. The CDR3, as DNA: TGCGCCAGCAGCTTGGCCTCACAGAGCTATGGCTACACCTTC. Protein sequence: CASSLASQSYGYTF. Based on the CDR3 plus reference TRBV5-1 and TRBJ1-2, the full variable domain is KAGVTQTPRYLIKTRGQQVTLSCSPISGHRSVSWYQQTPGQGLQFLFEYFSETQRNKGNFPGRFSGRQFSNSRSEMNVSTLELGDSALYLCASSLASQSYGYTFGSGTRLTVV.

This chain connects TRBV18 to TRBJ1-2, with 10 bases identical to TRBD1. Germline values: CDR1 KGHSH, CDR2 LQKENI. The CDR3 contains 15 residues. Unmatched junction bases numbered 4, after V lost 3 bases and J lost 3 bases. The CDR3: CASSPTGGADYGYTF. CDR3 coding DNA: TGTGCCAGCTCACCGACAGGGGGCGCCGACTATGGCTACACCTTC.

The chain joins TRBV10-3 to TRBJ1-1, with a weak D call TRBD1 (6 bases). Per the germline V gene, CDR1 is ENHRY and CDR2 is SYGVKD. Trimming removed 4 bases from V and 2 bases from J, with 17 bases in between. This CDR3 is built from 16 residues. The DNA for the CDR3 is TGTGCCATCAGTGCCCGGGACCAAGGGGGAAACACTGAAGCTTTCTTT. Translation: CAISARDQGGNTEAFF.

The CDR3 sequence is CASSAPTRDRGRSGELFF. The CDR3 region has the DNA TGTGCCAGCAGTGCCCCCACCCGGGACAGGGGTCGTTCGGGGGAGCTGTTTTTT. The J gene is TRBJ2-2, the V gene TRBV2; TRBD1 aligns across 10 bases. The CDR3 has 18 residues. The V gene's germline CDR1 is SNHLY and CDR2 FYNNEI. V shed 4 bases, J shed 8 bases, and the junction held 16 bases outside the gene matches. The complete variable domain, with remaining parts taken from reference TRBV2 and TRBJ2-2, reads EPEVTQTPSHQVTQMGQEVILRCVPISNHLYFYWYRQILGQKVEFLVSFYNNEISEKSEIFDDQFSVERPDGSNFTLKIRSTKLEDSAMYFCASSAPTRDRGRSGELFFGEGSRLTVL.

The chain couples TRBV13 to TRBJ2-2, with D tentatively TRBD1 (6 bases). The length of the CDR3 is 17 residues. The V gene lost 5 bases and the J gene lost 1 base, with 17 bases spanning the gap. Germline V lookup: CDR1 PRHDT, CDR2 FYEKMQ (reference sequence). The CDR3 DNA reads TGTGCCAGCAGCCTTATCCGTCTGGGACAGAACACCGGGGAGCTGTTTTTT. This codes for CASSLIRLGQNTGELFF.

This clone was counted only a few times. The V and J genes are TRBV7-6 and TRBJ2-1; 11 bases map to TRBD2. Germline V gives CDR1 SGHVS, CDR2 FNYEAQ. The CDR3 consists of 15 residues. V was pared by 2 bases and J by 8 bases, with 5 bases of the junction left unmatched. The CDR3 DNA sequence: TGTGCCAGCAGCTTACTAGCGGGGGGAAAGGATGAGCAGTTCTTC. Its translation: CASSLLAGGKDEQFF. Full variable domain (rest looked up from reference TRBV7-6 and TRBJ2-1): GAGVSQSPRYKVTKRGQDVALRCDPISGHVSLYWYRQALGQGPEFLTYFNYEAQQDKSGLPNDRFSAERPEGSISTLTIQRTEQRDSAMYRCASSLLAGGKDEQFFGPGTRLTVL.

The chain carries TRBV19 and TRBJ1-1; D unresolved. CDR3 size: 12 residues. The ends were cut back, 4 bases at V and 6 bases at J, with 9 bases in the middle. Per germline, CDR1 LNHDA and CDR2 SQIVND (reference sequence). CDR3 coding DNA: TGTGCCAGTAGTACGAACGGGGCTGAAGCTTTCTTT. Translation: CASSTNGAEAFF.

V and J are TRBV18 and TRBJ1-3, with D perhaps matching TRBD1 (6 bases). CDR1 is KGHSH and CDR2 is LQKENI in the germline V gene. Trimming left V 3 bases short and J 0 bases short, with 15 bases between. The CDR3 covers 17 residues. This chain's CDR3 is CASSPGARDYSGNTIYF. The CDR3 nucleotides read TGTGCCAGCTCACCGGGGGCCAGGGACTACTCTGGAAACACCATATATTTT.

The rearrangement uses TRBV5-6 and TRBJ2-3; no reliable D call. CDR1 SGHDT and CDR2 YYEEEE come from the germline V gene. This CDR3 is 16 amino acids long. Trimming cost V 3 bases and J 0 bases, with 14 bases left between them. CDR3 loop: CASSWLEASSTDTQYF. CDR3 DNA: TGTGCCAGCAGCTGGCTGGAAGCGAGTAGCACAGATACGCAGTATTTT.

This CDR3 reads CASSLGQGSYNEQFF. The CDR3 DNA sequence: TGTGCCAGCAGCTTGGGGCAGGGATCCTACAATGAGCAGTTCTTC. The rearrangement uses TRBV5-4 and TRBJ2-1; TRBD1 might be the D (5 bases). The CDR3 totals 15 residues. Germline loops: CDR1 SGHNT, CDR2 YYREEE (reference sequence). V was cut by 0 bases and J by 1 base, with 8 bases left in between.

This clone has just a few counts. The chain has TRBV5-6 and TRBJ1-3, with D uncertain. The CDR3 has 16 residues. Germline V gives CDR1 SGHDT, CDR2 YYEEEE. V was cut by 0 bases and J by 0 bases, with 10 bases left in between. Here the CDR3 reads CASSLGGRASGNTIYF. CDR3 in DNA: TGTGCCAGCAGCTTGGGCGGCCGTGCCTCTGGAAACACCATATATTTT.

In this sample, this clone turned up once. This CDR3 reads CASSPLAGSSYEQYV. The CDR3 nucleotides are TGTGCCAGCAGCCCCCTAGCGGGGAGCTCCTACGAGCAGTACGTC. The chain combines TRBV28 with TRBJ2-7; TRBD2 matches at 9 bases. The CDR3 runs to 15 residues. V lost 6 bases to trimming and J lost 0 bases; unmatched junction nucleotides: 6. The V gene's germline CDR1 is MDHEN and CDR2 SYDVKM.

The V and J genes are TRBV4-1 and TRBJ2-7; D is perhaps TRBD2 (5 bases). Trimming took off 0 bases at V and 5 bases at J, with 8 bases between the two ends. Germline values: CDR1 MGHRA, CDR2 YSYEKL. The CDR3 contains 13 residues. CDR3 sequence reads: CASSQEDYHEQYF. DNA for the CDR3: TGCGCCAGCAGCCAAGAAGACTATCACGAGCAGTACTTC.

The rearrangement uses TRBV27 and TRBJ1-4; D not resolved. V lost 5 bases and J lost 12, with 16 bases in between. From germline, CDR1 is MNHEY and CDR2 SMNVEV (reference sequence). CDR3 size: 13 residues. As DNA, the CDR3 is TGTGCCAGCAGTCCCGGGGAGGGAGGACAACTGTTTTTT. It codes for CASSPGEGGQLFF.

The chain joins TRBV7-8 to TRBJ2-7, with 7 bases lining up with TRBD1. The CDR3 sequence is 14 residues long. V gave up 5 bases and J gave up 6 bases; unmatched junction bases: 10. The germline CDR1 and CDR2 sequences are SGHVS and FQNEAQ. CDR3 bases: TGTGCCAGCAGCACGAGACAGGGACACGGCGAGCAGTACTTC. Translation gives CASSTRQGHGEQYF.

The rearrangement links TRBV7-3 to TRBJ2-2; perhaps TRBD2 as D (5 bases). Trimming removed 5 bases at V and 6 bases at J, with 7 bases between. The length of the CDR3 is 12 residues. Germline V gene sequence: CDR1 SGHTA, CDR2 FQGTGA. CDR3 in amino acids: CASSRGSGELFF. The DNA for the CDR3 is TGTGCCAGCAGCCGGGGATCCGGGGAGCTGTTTTTT.